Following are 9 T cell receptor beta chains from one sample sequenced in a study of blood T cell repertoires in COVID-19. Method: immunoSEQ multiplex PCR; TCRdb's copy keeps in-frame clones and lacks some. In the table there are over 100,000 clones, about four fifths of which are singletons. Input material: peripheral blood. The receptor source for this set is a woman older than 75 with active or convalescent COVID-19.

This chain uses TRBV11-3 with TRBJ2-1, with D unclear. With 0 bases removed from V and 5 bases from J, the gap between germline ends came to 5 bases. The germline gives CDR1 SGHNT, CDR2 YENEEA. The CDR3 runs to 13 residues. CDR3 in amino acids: CASSLEYNNEQFF. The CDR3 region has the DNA TGTGCCAGCAGCTTAGAGTATAACAATGAGCAGTTCTTC.

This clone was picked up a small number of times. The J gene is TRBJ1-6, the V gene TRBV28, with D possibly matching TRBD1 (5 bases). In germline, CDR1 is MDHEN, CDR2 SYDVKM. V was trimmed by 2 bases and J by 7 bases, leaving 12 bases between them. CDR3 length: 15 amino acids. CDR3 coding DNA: TGTGCCAGCAGTTTAATGGCAGGGCGCAATTCACCCCTCCACTTT. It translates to CASSLMAGRNSPLHF. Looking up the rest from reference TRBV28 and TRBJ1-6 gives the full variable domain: DVKVTQSSRYLVKRTGEKVFLECVQDMDHENMFWYRQDPGLGLRLIYFSYDVKMKEKGDIPEGYSVSREKKERFSLILESASTNQTSMYLCASSLMAGRNSPLHFGNGTRLTVT.

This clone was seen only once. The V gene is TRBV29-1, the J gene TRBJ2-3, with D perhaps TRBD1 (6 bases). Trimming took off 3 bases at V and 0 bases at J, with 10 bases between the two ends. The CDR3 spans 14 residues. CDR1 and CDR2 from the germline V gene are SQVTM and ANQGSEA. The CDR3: CSVDGTSSTDTQYF. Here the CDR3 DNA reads TGCAGCGTTGATGGGACATCTAGCACAGATACGCAGTATTTT.

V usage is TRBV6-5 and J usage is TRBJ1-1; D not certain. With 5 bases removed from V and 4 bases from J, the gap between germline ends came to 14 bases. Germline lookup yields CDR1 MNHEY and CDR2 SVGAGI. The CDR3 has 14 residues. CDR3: CASSLGRKATEAFF. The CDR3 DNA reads TGTGCCAGCAGTCTCGGCAGGAAGGCCACTGAAGCTTTCTTT.

Written as DNA, the CDR3 is TGTGCCAGCAGCCAAGGAGACAGCCGGAACACTGAAGCTTTCTTT. The encoded protein is CASSQGDSRNTEAFF. J is TRBJ1-1 and V is TRBV3-1 (or the pseudogene TRBV3-2), with D possibly being TRBD1 (5 bases). The CDR3 extends over 15 amino acids. With 1 base removed from V and 1 base from J, the gap between germline ends came to 10 bases. Germline lookup yields CDR1 LGHDT and CDR2 YNNKEL (reference sequence).

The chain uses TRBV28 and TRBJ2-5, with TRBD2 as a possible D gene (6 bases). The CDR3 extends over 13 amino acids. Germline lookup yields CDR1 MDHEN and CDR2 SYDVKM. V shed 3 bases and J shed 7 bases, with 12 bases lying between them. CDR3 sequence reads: CASSFLAAGTQYF. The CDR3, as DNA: TGTGCCAGCAGTTTCTTAGCGGCGGGGACCCAGTACTTC.

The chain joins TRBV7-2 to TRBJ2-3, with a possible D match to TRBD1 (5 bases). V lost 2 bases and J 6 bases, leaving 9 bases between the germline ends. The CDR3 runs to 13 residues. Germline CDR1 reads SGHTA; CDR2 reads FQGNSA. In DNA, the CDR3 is TGTGCCAGCAGCTTATTAGGGGTGGATACGCAGTATTTT. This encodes CASSLLGVDTQYF.

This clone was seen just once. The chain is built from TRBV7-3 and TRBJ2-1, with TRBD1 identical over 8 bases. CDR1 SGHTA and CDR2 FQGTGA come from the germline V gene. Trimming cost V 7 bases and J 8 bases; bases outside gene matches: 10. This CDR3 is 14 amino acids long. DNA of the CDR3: TGTGCCAGCACCCCCGGTACAGGGGGAGATGAGCAGTTCTTC. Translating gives CASTPGTGGDEQFF.

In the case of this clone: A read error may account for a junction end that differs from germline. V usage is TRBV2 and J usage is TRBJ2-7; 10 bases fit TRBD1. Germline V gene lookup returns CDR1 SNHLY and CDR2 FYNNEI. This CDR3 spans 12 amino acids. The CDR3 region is CASSRGQGRFHF. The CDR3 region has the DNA TGTGCCAGCAGTAGGGGACAGGGGAGGTTTCACTTC.